The 18 T cell receptor beta chains below come from one sample, sequenced in a study of T cell changes during pregnancy in multiple sclerosis. Here immunoSEQ multiplex PCR was the method, and the copy in TCRdb shows in-frame clones only, minus some. The sample lists tens of thousands of clones; more than 85% were seen once. The starting material was CD4+ T cells from peripheral blood mononuclear cells, obtained in the third trimester of pregnancy. The source is a female donor in good health, enrolled as a control in a pregnancy study.

V is TRBV5-1 and J is TRBJ2-5; 12 bases line up with TRBD2. V was clipped by 0 bases and J by 5 bases; unmatched bases: 5. This CDR3 has 16 amino acids. Germline lookup yields CDR1 SGHRS and CDR2 YFSETQ. CDR3 protein: CASSLEPSGGVETQYF. CDR3 nucleotide sequence: TGCGCCAGCAGCTTGGAGCCTAGCGGGGGGGTGGAGACCCAGTACTTC.

The genes are TRBV6-5 and TRBJ1-2, with a weak D call TRBD1 (5 bases). Germline V gene lookup returns CDR1 MNHEY and CDR2 SVGAGI. Between the trimmed V and J ends, which lost 2 bases and 4 bases, there was a span of 14 bases. CDR3 length equals 15 residues. CDR3 nucleotide sequence: TGTGCCAGCAGTTACGGGGTCAGGGTTACCTATGGCTACACCTTC. Amino acids: CASSYGVRVTYGYTF.

The chain links TRBV5-6 to TRBJ2-5, with D perhaps TRBD2 (7 bases). The V end lost 1 base, the J end lost 1 base, and 17 bases lay between the germline ends. Germline lookup yields CDR1 SGHDT and CDR2 YYEEEE. The CDR3 is 17 residues long. The CDR3 nucleotides are TGTGCCAGCAGCTTGATCCTGGGGGGGGCCTTCCAAGAGACCCAGTACTTC. This gives the protein CASSLILGGAFQETQYF.

The chain is built from TRBV19 and TRBJ1-4; 8 bases are a match to TRBD1. The ends lost 6 bases at V and 8 bases at J; junction bases unmatched: 8. CDR1 is LNHDA, CDR2 SQIVND, per germline (reference sequence). CDR3 length: 14 residues. CDR3 sequence: CASRKGQAGEKLFF. As DNA, the CDR3 is TGTGCCAGTAGGAAGGGACAGGCGGGGGAAAAACTGTTTTTT.

This rearrangement joins TRBV5-4 to TRBJ1-1; possibly TRBD1 for D (6 bases). V was cut by 4 bases and J by 1 base, with 11 bases left in between. The CDR3 length is 14 residues. CDR1 SGHNT and CDR2 YYREEE come from the germline V gene (reference sequence). The CDR3: CASSSKQGNTEAFF. CDR3 DNA: TGTGCCAGCAGCAGTAAACAGGGGAACACTGAAGCTTTCTTT.

J is TRBJ1-2 and V is TRBV7-3, with D possibly being TRBD1 (5 bases). The CDR3 covers 13 residues. Germline V CDR1 and CDR2: SGHTA, FQGTGA. V gave up 1 base and J gave up 8 bases, with 11 bases separating them. The CDR3 bases are TGTGCCAGCAGCTTAAATCCGACAGAAGGCTACACCTTC. It translates to CASSLNPTEGYTF.

The rearrangement links TRBV2 to TRBJ2-1; 10 nucleotides agree with TRBD2. J lost 4 bases, V lost 6 bases, and 3 bases had no gene match. The CDR3 runs to 14 residues. The germline gives CDR1 SNHLY, CDR2 FYNNEI. CDR3 sequence: CASRLAGEYNEQFF. As DNA, the CDR3 is TGTGCCAGCAGGCTAGCGGGGGAATACAATGAGCAGTTCTTC.

The chain recombines TRBV2 with TRBJ2-6; 9 bases match TRBD1. The junction had 10 bases not matched to a gene; V was cut back by 6 bases and J by 1 base. There are 18 residues in the CDR3. Germline loops: CDR1 SNHLY, CDR2 FYNNEI. In DNA form, the CDR3 reads TGTGCCAGCAGAGAGATACAGGGGGCGAAATCTGGGGCCAACGTCCTGACTTTC. As protein: CASREIQGAKSGANVLTF.

The rearrangement links TRBV19 to TRBJ2-2; 9 positions match TRBD1. The V and J ends lost 6 bases and 0 bases, in that order; junction bases with no gene match: 2. This CDR3 has 15 residues. CDR1 is LNHDA, CDR2 SQIVND, per germline (reference sequence). The chain's CDR3 is CASSRTGANTGELFF. The CDR3 nucleotides read TGTGCCAGTAGCAGGACAGGGGCGAACACCGGGGAGCTGTTTTTT. Drawing the rest from reference TRBV19 and TRBJ2-2, the complete variable domain is DGGITQSPKYLFRKEGQNVTLSCEQNLNHDAMYWYRQDPGQGLRLIYYSQIVNDFQKGDIAEGYSVSREKKESFPLTVTSAQKNPTAFYLCASSRTGANTGELFFGEGSRLTVL.

The genes are TRBV19 and TRBJ1-2; D ambiguous. Deletions cut 5 bases from V and 1 base from J, with 11 bases between. The germline V gene encodes CDR1 LNHDA and CDR2 SQIVND (reference sequence). CDR3 length: 14 amino acids. CDR3 sequence: CASSVLVNNYGYTF. The CDR3 bases are TGTGCCAGTAGTGTTCTAGTGAATAACTATGGCTACACCTTC. Full variable domain (remainder filled in from reference TRBV19 and TRBJ1-2): DGGITQSPKYLFRKEGQNVTLSCEQNLNHDAMYWYRQDPGQGLRLIYYSQIVNDFQKGDIAEGYSVSREKKESFPLTVTSAQKNPTAFYLCASSVLVNNYGYTFGSGTRLTVV.

The chain couples TRBV5-1 to TRBJ1-6; no clear D gene. Germline values: CDR1 SGHRS, CDR2 YFSETQ. The V end lost 4 bases, the J end lost 13 bases, and 15 bases lay between the germline ends. This CDR3 region has 13 residues. CDR3 protein: CASSQDTRGPLHF. Here the CDR3 DNA reads TGCGCCAGCAGCCAAGACACTCGGGGTCCCCTCCACTTT.

This clone was found once. J is TRBJ1-1 and V is TRBV4-1, with D tentatively TRBD1 (5 bases). The CDR3 is 15 amino acids. V gave up 4 bases and J gave up 0 bases, with 12 bases separating them. Germline V gene lookup returns CDR1 MGHRA and CDR2 YSYEKL. As DNA, the CDR3 is TGCGCCAGCAGCCCCCAGGGCCACTTGAACACTGAAGCTTTCTTT. It codes for CASSPQGHLNTEAFF.

The chain employs TRBV7-2 and TRBJ2-1; no definite D call. In germline, CDR1 is SGHTA, CDR2 FQGNSA. CDR3 length equals 14 residues. Trimming stripped 1 base from V and 8 bases from J, with 12 bases between. DNA of the CDR3: TGTGCCAGCAGCTTAGAACGGTCCACCGATGAGCAGTTCTTC. Its protein product is CASSLERSTDEQFF.

The chain carries TRBV5-6 and TRBJ2-3; no clear D gene. The CDR3 has 13 residues. The ends were cut back, 1 base at V and 8 bases at J, with 11 bases in the middle. Germline V CDR1 and CDR2: SGHDT, YYEEEE. The CDR3 is CASSLSSRFTQYF. The DNA of the CDR3 is TGTGCCAGCAGCTTGTCCTCGAGATTTACGCAGTATTTT.

The rearrangement uses TRBV7-2 and TRBJ1-1, with 12 bases identical to TRBD1. The trim removed 5 bases at V and 5 bases at J, leaving 9 bases unmatched. Germline V gene lookup returns CDR1 SGHTA and CDR2 FQGNSA. This CDR3 region has 16 residues. The CDR3 here is CASSTGTGGAETEAFF. The CDR3 nucleotides read TGTGCCAGCAGCACCGGGACAGGGGGCGCTGAGACTGAAGCTTTCTTT.

This clone has only a few counts. The chain combines TRBV4-2 with TRBJ1-6; D call uncertain. Trimming took off 1 base at V and 5 bases at J, with 9 bases between the two ends. Germline V CDR1 and CDR2: LGHNA, YNFKEQ. This CDR3 is built from 15 residues. Written as DNA, the CDR3 is TGTGCCAGCAGCCAAGGGTACGGTAATAATTCACCCCTCCACTTT. Amino acid sequence: CASSQGYGNNSPLHF.

This clone was observed a few times. This chain uses TRBV5-3 with TRBJ1-1; a weak D match, TRBD1 (6 bases). TRBV5-3 is known as an ORF, though its function is uncertain. V gave up 4 bases and J gave up 4 bases, with 17 bases separating them. The CDR3 runs to 15 residues. The CDR3 reads CARSPNGGASTEAFF. The CDR3, as DNA: TGTGCCAGAAGCCCCAATGGGGGGGCAAGCACTGAAGCTTTCTTT.

The V call is TRBV11-2, the J call TRBJ1-2; possible D gene TRBD1, 5 bases. The length of the CDR3 is 14 residues. Germline-derived CDR1 and CDR2 are SGHAT and FQNNGV. Between the trimmed V and J ends, which lost 5 bases and 5 bases, there was a span of 15 bases. CDR3 protein: CASSPRGTAYGYTF. The CDR3 DNA is TGTGCCAGCAGCCCCCGGGGGACTGCATATGGCTACACCTTC. The whole variable domain, filled in from reference TRBV11-2 and TRBJ1-2, reads EAGVAQSPRYKIIEKRQSVAFWCNPISGHATLYWYQQILGQGPKLLIQFQNNGVVDDSQLPKDRFSAERLKGVDSTLKIQPAKLEDSAVYLCASSPRGTAYGYTFGSGTRLTVV.